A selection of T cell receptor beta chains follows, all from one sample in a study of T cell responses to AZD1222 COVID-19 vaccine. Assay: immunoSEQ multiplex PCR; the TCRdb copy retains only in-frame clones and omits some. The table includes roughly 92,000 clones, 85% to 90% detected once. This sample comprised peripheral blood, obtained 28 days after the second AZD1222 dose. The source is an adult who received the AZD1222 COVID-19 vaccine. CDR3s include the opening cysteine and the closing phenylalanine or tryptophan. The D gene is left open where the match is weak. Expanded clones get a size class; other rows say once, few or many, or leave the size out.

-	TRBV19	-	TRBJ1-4	CASSRMGATNEKLFF	TGTGCCAGTAGTAGGATGGGGGCAACTAATGAAAAACTGTTTTTT
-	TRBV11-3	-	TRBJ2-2	CASSLGGTWAGELFF	TGTGCCAGCAGCTTAGGAGGGACCTGGGCCGGGGAGCTGTTTTTT
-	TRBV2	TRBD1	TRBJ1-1	CASTGQGSNTEAFF	TGTGCCAGCACCGGACAGGGTTCGAACACTGAAGCTTTCTTT
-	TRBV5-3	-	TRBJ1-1	CARSLGAWDTEAFF	TGTGCCAGAAGCTTGGGCGCGTGGGACACTGAAGCTTTCTTT
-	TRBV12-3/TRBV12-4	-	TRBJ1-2	CASSQGPAGYTF	TGTGCCAGCTCCCAGGGACCGGCTGGCTACACCTTC
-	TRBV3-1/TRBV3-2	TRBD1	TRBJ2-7	CASSRTGGTYEQYF	TGTGCCAGCAGTCGGACAGGGGGCACCTACGAGCAGTACTTC
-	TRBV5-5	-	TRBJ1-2	CASSLAYWYREGYGYTF	TGTGCCAGCAGCTTGGCCTATTGGTACAGGGAAGGCTATGGCTACACCTTC
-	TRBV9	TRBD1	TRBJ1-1	CASRRQGATNTEAFF	TGTGCCAGCCGAAGACAGGGGGCAACGAACACTGAAGCTTTCTTT
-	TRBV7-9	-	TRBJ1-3	CASSLGGSSGNTIYF	TGTGCCAGCAGCTTAGGGGGATCCTCTGGAAACACCATATATTTT
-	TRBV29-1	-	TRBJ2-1	CSAVKSSYNEQFF	TGCAGCGCCGTTAAAAGCTCCTACAATGAGCAGTTCTTC
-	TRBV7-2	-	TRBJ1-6	CASSLRNYNSPLHF	TGTGCCAGCAGCTTACGCAACTATAATTCACCCCTCCACTTT
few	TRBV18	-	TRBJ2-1	CASSPPGPAYNEQFF	TGTGCCAGCTCACCACCGGGCCCCGCGTACAATGAGCAGTTCTTC
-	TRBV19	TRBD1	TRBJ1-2	CASSIDHRLRGRDGYTF	TGTGCCAGTAGTATAGATCATCGTCTCAGGGGGCGCGATGGCTACACCTTC
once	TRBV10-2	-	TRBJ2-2	CASSESWGTNTGELFF	TGCGCCAGCAGTGAGTCCTGGGGAACCAACACCGGGGAGCTGTTTTTT
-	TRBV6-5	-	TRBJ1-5	CASSQRVSRQPQHF	TGTGCCAGCAGTCAAAGGGTGTCGCGGCAGCCCCAGCATTTT
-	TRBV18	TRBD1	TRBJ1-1	CASSQQGQENTEAFF	TGTGCCAGCTCACAACAGGGACAGGAGAACACTGAAGCTTTCTTT
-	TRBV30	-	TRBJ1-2	CAWSVGGGYTF	TGTGCCTGGAGTGTCGGTGGGGGCTACACCTTC
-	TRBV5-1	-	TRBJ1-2	CASSPDSYGYTF	TGCGCCAGCAGCCCCGACAGCTATGGCTACACCTTC
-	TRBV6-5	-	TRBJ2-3	CASSHPGFSTDTQYF	TGTGCCAGCAGCCACCCGGGTTTTAGCACAGATACGCAGTATTTT
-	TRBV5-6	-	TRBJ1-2	CASSFSDRGYTF	TGTGCCAGCAGCTTCAGCGATCGTGGCTACACCTTC
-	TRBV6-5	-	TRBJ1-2	CASSYSTNGAYGYTF	TGTGCCAGCAGTTACTCGACAAACGGGGCCTATGGCTACACCTTC
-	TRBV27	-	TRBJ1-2	CACRGSTNYGYTF	TGTGCCTGCCGGGGATCCACGAACTATGGCTACACCTTC
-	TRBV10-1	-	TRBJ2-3	CASSESGRGDTQYF	TGCGCCAGCAGTGAGTCGGGTCGGGGAGATACGCAGTATTTT
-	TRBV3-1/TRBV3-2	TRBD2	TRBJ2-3	CASSQARLAGGLYTDTQYF	TGTGCCAGCAGCCAAGCGCGACTAGCGGGGGGGCTGTACACAGATACGCAGTATTTT
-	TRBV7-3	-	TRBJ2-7	CASSLTGTTEQYF	TGTGCCAGCAGCTTAACCGGGACAACCGAGCAGTACTTC
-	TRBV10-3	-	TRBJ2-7	CAIAGDQTRNYEQYF	TGTGCCATCGCTGGAGACCAGACACGGAACTACGAGCAGTACTTC
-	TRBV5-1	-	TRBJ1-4	CASSLGQSPNMELFF	TGCGCCAGCAGCTTGGGACAGAGCCCTAATATGGAACTGTTTTTT
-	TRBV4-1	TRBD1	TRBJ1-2	CASSQGQGANYGYTF	TGCGCCAGCAGCCAAGGACAGGGAGCTAACTATGGCTACACCTTC
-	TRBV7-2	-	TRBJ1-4	CASSGTGFEKLFF	TGTGCCAGCAGCGGAACAGGGTTTGAAAAACTGTTTTTT